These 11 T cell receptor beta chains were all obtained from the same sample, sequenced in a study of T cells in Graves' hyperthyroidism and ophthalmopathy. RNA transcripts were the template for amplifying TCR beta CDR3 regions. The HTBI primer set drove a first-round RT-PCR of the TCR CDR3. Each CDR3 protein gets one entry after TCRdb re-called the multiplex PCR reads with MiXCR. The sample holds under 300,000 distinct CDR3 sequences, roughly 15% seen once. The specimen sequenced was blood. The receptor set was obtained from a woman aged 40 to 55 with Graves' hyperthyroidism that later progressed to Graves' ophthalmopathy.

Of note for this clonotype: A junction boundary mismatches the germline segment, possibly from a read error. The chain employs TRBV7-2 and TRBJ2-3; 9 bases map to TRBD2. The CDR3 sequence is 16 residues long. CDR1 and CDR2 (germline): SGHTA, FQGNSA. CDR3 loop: CASSMTSGESTDTQYF. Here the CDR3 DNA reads TGTGCCAGCAGCATGACTAGCGGCGAAAGCACAGATACTCAGTATTTT.

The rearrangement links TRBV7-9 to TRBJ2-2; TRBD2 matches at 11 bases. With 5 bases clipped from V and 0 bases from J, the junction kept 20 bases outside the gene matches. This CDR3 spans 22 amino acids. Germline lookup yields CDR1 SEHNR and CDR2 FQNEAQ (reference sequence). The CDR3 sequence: CASSPRTPTSIAGGPNTGELFF. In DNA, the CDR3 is TGTGCCAGCAGCCCACGGACGCCAACCTCTATAGCGGGAGGGCCGAACACCGGGGAGCTGTTTTTT.

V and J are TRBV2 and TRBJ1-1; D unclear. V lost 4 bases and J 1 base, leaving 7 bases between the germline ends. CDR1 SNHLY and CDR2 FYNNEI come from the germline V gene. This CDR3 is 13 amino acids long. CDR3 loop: CASSVARNTEAFF. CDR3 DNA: TGTGCCAGCAGTGTTGCAAGGAACACTGAAGCTTTCTTT.

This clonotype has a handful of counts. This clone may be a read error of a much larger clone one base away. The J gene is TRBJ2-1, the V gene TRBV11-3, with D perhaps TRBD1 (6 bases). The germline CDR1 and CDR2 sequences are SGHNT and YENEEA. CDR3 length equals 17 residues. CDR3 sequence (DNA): TGTGCCAGCAGCCTAAGACAGGTCTTGAGCTCCCACAATGAGCAGTTCTTC. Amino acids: CASSLRQVLSSHNEQFF.

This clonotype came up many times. The CDR3 DNA follows: TGTGCCAGCAGTTCACAACGGACAGGGTTTGACACTGAAGCTTTCTTT. This encodes CASSSQRTGFDTEAFF. The V and J genes are TRBV28 and TRBJ1-1; TRBD1 aligns across 8 bases. V lost 4 bases and J lost 3; bases outside the gene matches: 10. This CDR3 has 16 residues. The V gene's germline CDR1 is MDHEN and CDR2 SYDVKM. The full variable domain, rest sourced from reference TRBV28 and TRBJ1-1, is DVKVTQSSRYLVKRTGEKVFLECVQDMDHENMFWYRQDPGLGLRLIYFSYDVKMKEKGDIPEGYSVSREKKERFSLILESASTNQTSMYLCASSSQRTGFDTEAFFGQGTRLTVV.

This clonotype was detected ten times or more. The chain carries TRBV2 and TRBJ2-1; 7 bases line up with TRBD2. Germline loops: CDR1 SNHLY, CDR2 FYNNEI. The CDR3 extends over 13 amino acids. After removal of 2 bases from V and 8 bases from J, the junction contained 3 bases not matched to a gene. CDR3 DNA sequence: TGTGCCAGCAGTGAAATTGCGGGGGATGAGCAGTTCTTC. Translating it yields CASSEIAGDEQFF.

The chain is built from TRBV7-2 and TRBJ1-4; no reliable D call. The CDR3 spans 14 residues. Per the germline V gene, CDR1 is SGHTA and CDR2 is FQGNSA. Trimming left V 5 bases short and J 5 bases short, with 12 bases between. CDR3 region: CASSAGGPNEKLFF. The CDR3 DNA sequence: TGTGCCAGCAGCGCCGGAGGTCCAAATGAAAAACTGTTTTTT.

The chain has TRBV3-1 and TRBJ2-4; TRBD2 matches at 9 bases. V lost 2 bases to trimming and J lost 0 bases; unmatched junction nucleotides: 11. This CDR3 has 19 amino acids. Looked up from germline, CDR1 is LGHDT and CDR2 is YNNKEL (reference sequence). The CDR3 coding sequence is TGTGCCAGCAGCCAAAATCGCGGGACTAGCAGACTAGCCAAAAACATTCAGTACTTC. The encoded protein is CASSQNRGTSRLAKNIQYF.

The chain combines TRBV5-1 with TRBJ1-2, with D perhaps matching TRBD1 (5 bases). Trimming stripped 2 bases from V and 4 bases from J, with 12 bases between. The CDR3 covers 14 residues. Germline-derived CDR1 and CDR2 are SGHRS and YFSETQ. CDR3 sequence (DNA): TGCGCCAGCAGCTTAGACAGTCCTTTCTATGGCTACACCTTC. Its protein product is CASSLDSPFYGYTF.

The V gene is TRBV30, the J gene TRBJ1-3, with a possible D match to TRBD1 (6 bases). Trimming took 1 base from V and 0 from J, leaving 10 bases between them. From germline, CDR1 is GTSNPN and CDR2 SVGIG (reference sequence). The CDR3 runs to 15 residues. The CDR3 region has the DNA TGTGCCTGGAGTGCTGGGGGCAGCTCTGGAAACACCATATATTTT. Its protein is CAWSAGGSSGNTIYF.

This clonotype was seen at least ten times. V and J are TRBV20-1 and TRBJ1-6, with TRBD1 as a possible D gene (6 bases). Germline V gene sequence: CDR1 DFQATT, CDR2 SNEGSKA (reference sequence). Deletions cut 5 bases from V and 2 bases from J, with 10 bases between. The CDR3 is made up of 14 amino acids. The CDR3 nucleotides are TGCAGTGCTTCGGACAGAACCTATAATTCACCCCTCCACTTT. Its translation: CSASDRTYNSPLHF.